These 13 T cell receptor beta chains share one sample of origin, sequenced in a study of cytomegalovirus exposure and HLA in healthy donors. The assay was immunoSEQ multiplex PCR, and TCRdb's table has in-frame clones only and misses some. The repertoire holds some 230,000 clones, with 80% to 95% as singletons. The material sequenced was PBMCs. The origin of the receptors is a woman aged 18 to 35 in good health and CMV-seronegative.

V gene TRBV28 combines with J gene TRBJ2-1; D call uncertain. V lost 4 bases and J lost 7, with 14 bases in between. CDR3 length equals 14 residues. Germline assignment: CDR1 MDHEN and CDR2 SYDVKM. The CDR3 DNA sequence: TGTGCCAGCAGTTGGTCCGGGTCGGGTAATGAGCAGTTCTTC. This gives the protein CASSWSGSGNEQFF.

This chain links TRBV15 with TRBJ1-1; D gene uncertain. V was pared by 5 bases and J by 1 base, with 5 bases between. Germline CDR1 and CDR2: LNHNV and YYDKDF (reference sequence). This CDR3 contains 12 residues. The CDR3 region is CATSPRNTEAFF. CDR3 nucleotide sequence: TGTGCCACCAGCCCGCGGAACACTGAAGCTTTCTTT.

The DNA for the CDR3 is TGCAGCGTTGATTTCCGGGCTAGCGGGGTAAATGAGCAGTTCTTC. Protein sequence: CSVDFRASGVNEQFF. The chain uses TRBV29-1 and TRBJ2-1, with 9 bases fitting TRBD2. Trimming took 3 bases from V and 7 from J; bases not matched to a gene: 10. The CDR3 is made up of 15 amino acids. Germline V gene sequence: CDR1 SQVTM, CDR2 ANQGSEA.

The genes are TRBV5-4 and TRBJ1-4; no firm D call. The germline V gene has CDR1 SGHNT and CDR2 YYREEE (reference sequence). V was pared by 4 bases and J by 7 bases, with 17 bases between. The CDR3 has 15 amino acids. In DNA, the CDR3 is TGTGCCAGCAGCGAACAGACGGCCAGTCTTGAAAAACTGTTTTTT. This codes for CASSEQTASLEKLFF.

The chain employs TRBV6-5 and TRBJ1-5; 7 bases agree with TRBD1. J lost 4 bases, V lost 6 bases, and 6 bases had no gene match. Germline V lookup: CDR1 MNHEY, CDR2 SVGAGI. The CDR3 spans 14 residues. CDR3 nucleotide sequence: TGTGCCAGCAGATACAGGGGCCGAAATCAGCCCCAGCATTTT. This sequence encodes CASRYRGRNQPQHF.

The rearrangement uses TRBV14 and TRBJ2-7, with 10 bases lining up with TRBD2. The V gene's germline CDR1 is SGHDN and CDR2 FVKESK. This CDR3 has 17 amino acids. The ends lost 4 bases at V and 0 bases at J; junction bases unmatched: 9. The CDR3 DNA follows: TGTGCCAGCAGCCCTAAGGGCCCTAGCGGGAGCTCCTACGAGCAGTACTTC. This sequence encodes CASSPKGPSGSSYEQYF.

The chain is built from TRBV6-5 and TRBJ1-5, with 11 bases lining up with TRBD1. This CDR3 has 15 amino acids. The germline gives CDR1 MNHEY, CDR2 SVGAGI. V trimming: 6 bases; J trimming: 5 bases; junction bases outside the gene matches: 6. CDR3 DNA: TGTGCCAGCAGCCCCGGGACAGGGGGGTATCAGCCCCAGCATTTT. Its protein product is CASSPGTGGYQPQHF.

This clone was found once. The gene calls are TRBV28 and TRBJ1-2; 8 positions agree with TRBD1. The CDR3 sequence is 14 residues long. Germline CDR1 and CDR2: MDHEN and SYDVKM. V dropped 5 bases and J dropped 8; count of bases not matched to a gene: 10. CDR3 DNA sequence: TGTGCCAGCAGTCCGGCGGACAGGGCAGGCGGCTACACCTTC. Protein product: CASSPADRAGGYTF.

The chain recombines TRBV2 with TRBJ1-2; the D is unclear. V shed 2 bases and J shed 0 bases, with 7 bases lying between them. This CDR3 has 14 amino acids. Germline CDR1 reads SNHLY; CDR2 reads FYNNEI. Written as DNA, the CDR3 is TGTGCCAGCAGTGAATACAGAGCTAACTATGGCTACACCTTC. This codes for CASSEYRANYGYTF.

This rearrangement joins TRBV25-1 to TRBJ1-2; 10 bases line up with TRBD1. Germline V gene data show CDR1 as MGHDK and CDR2 as SYGVNS. J gave up 3 bases and V 1 base, and 2 bases lay outside the gene matches. The CDR3 covers 15 residues. DNA for the CDR3: TGTGCCAGCAGTGAATGGGACAGGGGCGACTATGGCTACACCTTC. Its translation is CASSEWDRGDYGYTF.

The rearrangement links TRBV6-4 to TRBJ1-1; possibly TRBD1 for D (6 bases). The V and J ends lost 6 bases and 5 bases respectively, with 16 bases between them. CDR3 length equals 14 residues. Germline CDR1 reads MRHNA; CDR2 reads SNTAGT. In DNA form, the CDR3 reads TGTGCCAGCAGGGAACAGGGAAAAGGGACTGAAGCTTTCTTT. Protein sequence: CASREQGKGTEAFF.

The chain employs TRBV6-1 and TRBJ2-7; 10 nucleotides align to TRBD1. J lost 4 bases, V lost 7 bases, and 7 bases had no gene match. Germline CDR1 is MNHNS and CDR2 is SASEGT. The CDR3 is made up of 14 amino acids. This chain's CDR3 is CASTRTGGGYEQYF. The CDR3 DNA reads TGTGCCAGCACTCGGACAGGGGGTGGGTACGAGCAGTACTTC.

The rearrangement links TRBV13 to TRBJ2-1; 9 nucleotides agree with TRBD2. Germline V gives CDR1 PRHDT, CDR2 FYEKMQ (reference sequence). J was trimmed by 8 bases and V by 3 bases; bases with no gene match: 17. The CDR3 has 18 amino acids. The CDR3 protein is CASSFGRGRAGSTDEQFF. Written as DNA, the CDR3 is TGTGCCAGCAGCTTTGGTCGCGGGAGGGCCGGTTCTACAGATGAGCAGTTCTTC.